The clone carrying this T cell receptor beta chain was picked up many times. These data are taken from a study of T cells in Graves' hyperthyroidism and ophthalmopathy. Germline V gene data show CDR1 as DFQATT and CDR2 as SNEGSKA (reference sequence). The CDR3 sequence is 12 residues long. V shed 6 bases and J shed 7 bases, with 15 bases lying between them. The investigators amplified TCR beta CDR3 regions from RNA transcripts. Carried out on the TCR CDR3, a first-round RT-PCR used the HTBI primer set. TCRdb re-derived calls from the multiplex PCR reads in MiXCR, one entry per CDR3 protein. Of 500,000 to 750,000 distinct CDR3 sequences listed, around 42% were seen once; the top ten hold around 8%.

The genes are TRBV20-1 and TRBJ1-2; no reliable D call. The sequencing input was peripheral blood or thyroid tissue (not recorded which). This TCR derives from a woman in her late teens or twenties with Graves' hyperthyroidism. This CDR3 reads CSARWSGAGYTF. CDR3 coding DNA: TGCAGTGCAAGATGGTCAGGAGCTGGCTACACCTTC.